This TCR beta chain was sequenced during a study of PD-L1 blockade in urothelial cancer. Across the study: T cell content in blood samples showed a median of around 140,000.

Germline CDR1 and CDR2: SGHDN and FVKESK. This CDR3 comprises 14 residues. V lost 0 bases and J lost 3, with 8 bases in between. Points from the study as a whole: Blood TCR clonality below the median before treatment was a predictor of better survival.

Measured with immunoSEQ multiplex PCR; TCRdb has only the in-frame clones, and not every one. The sample has just over 50,000 clones; 60% to 80% are singletons. With regard to this clone: Antigen: not known.

Patients had locally advanced or metastatic urothelial carcinoma. J is TRBJ1-2 and V is TRBV14, with D perhaps matching TRBD1 (5 bases). This sequence originates from a man in his 70s with urothelial cancer. Sample: PBMCs, taken around atezolizumab (anti-PD-L1) treatment. CDR3: CASSQDQGYYGYTF. As DNA, the CDR3 is TGTGCCAGCAGCCAAGACCAGGGCTACTATGGCTACACCTTC. Full variable domain (rest looked up from reference TRBV14 and TRBJ1-2): EAGVTQFPSHSVIEKGQTVTLRCDPISGHDNLYWYRRVMGKEIKFLLHFVKESKQDESGMPNNRFLAERTGGTYSTLKVQPAELEDSGVYFCASSQDQGYYGYTFGSGTRLTVV.